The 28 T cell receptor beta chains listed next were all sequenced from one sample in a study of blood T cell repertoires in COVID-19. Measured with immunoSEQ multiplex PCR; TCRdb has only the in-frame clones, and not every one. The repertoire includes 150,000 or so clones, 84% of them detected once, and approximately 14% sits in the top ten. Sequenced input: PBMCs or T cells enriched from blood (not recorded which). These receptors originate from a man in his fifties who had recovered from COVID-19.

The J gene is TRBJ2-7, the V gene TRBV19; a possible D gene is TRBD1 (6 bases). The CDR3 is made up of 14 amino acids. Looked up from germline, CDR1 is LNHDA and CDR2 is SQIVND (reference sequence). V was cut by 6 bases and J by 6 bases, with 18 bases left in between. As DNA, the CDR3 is TGTGCCAGTAGCGGGACACCCGTTCAAAGCGAGCAGTACTTC. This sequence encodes CASSGTPVQSEQYF.

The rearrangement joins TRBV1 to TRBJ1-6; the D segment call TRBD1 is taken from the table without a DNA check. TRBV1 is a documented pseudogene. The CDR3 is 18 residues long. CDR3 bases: TGCACCAGCAGCCAAGTCCGTCGGTGGACAGGCGCCAATTCACCCCTCCACTTT. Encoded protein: CTSSQVRRWTGANSPLHF.

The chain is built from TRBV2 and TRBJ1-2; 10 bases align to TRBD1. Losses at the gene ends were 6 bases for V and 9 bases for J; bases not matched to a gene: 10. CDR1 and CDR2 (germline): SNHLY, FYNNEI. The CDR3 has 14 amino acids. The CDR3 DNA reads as TGTGCCAGCAGACAGACTGGGACAGGGGTTAGCTACACCTTC. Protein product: CASRQTGTGVSYTF.

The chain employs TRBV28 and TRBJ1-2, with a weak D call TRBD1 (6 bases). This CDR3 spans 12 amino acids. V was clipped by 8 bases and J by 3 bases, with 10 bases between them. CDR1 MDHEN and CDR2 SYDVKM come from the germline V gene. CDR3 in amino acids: CASSSGDYGYTF. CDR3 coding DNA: TGTGCCAGCTCATCAGGGGACTATGGCTACACCTTC.

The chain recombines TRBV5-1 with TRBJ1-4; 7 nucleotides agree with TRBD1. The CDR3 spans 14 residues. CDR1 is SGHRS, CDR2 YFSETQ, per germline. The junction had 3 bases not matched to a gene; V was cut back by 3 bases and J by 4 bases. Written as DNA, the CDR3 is TGCGCCAGCAGCTCCGGACAGGTTAATGAAAAACTGTTTTTT. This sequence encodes CASSSGQVNEKLFF.

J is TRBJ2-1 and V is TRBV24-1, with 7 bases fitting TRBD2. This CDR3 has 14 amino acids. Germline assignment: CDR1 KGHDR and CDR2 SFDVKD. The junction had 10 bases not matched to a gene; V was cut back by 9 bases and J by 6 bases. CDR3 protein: CATGTGGGGNEQFF. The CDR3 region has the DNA TGTGCCACCGGAACTGGCGGGGGTGGCAATGAGCAGTTCTTC.

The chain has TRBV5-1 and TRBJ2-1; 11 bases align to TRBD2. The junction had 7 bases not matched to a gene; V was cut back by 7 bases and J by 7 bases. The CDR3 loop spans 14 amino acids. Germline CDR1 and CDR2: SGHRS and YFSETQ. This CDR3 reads CASATSGAVNEQFF. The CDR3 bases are TGCGCCAGCGCGACTAGCGGGGCCGTAAATGAGCAGTTCTTC.

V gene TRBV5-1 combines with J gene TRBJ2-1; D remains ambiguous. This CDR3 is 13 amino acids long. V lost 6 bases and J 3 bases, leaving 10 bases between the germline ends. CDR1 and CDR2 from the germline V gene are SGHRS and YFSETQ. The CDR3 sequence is CASTPQDYNEQFF. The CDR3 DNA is TGCGCCAGCACCCCGCAGGACTACAATGAGCAGTTCTTC.

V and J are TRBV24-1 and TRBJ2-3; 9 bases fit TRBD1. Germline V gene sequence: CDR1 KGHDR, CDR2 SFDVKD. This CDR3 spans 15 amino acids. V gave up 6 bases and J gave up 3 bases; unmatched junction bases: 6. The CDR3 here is CATSSRDRVTDTQYF. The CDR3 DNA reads TGTGCCACCAGTTCCCGGGACAGGGTGACAGATACGCAGTATTTT.

CDR3 residues: CATSLTGNQPQHF. DNA for the CDR3: TGTGCCACCAGCCTCACAGGGAATCAGCCCCAGCATTTT. J is TRBJ1-5 and V is TRBV15, with a possible D match to TRBD1 (6 bases). The V end lost 5 bases, the J end lost 4 bases, and 9 bases lay between the germline ends. Germline lookup yields CDR1 LNHNV and CDR2 YYDKDF (reference sequence). The CDR3 is 13 amino acids.

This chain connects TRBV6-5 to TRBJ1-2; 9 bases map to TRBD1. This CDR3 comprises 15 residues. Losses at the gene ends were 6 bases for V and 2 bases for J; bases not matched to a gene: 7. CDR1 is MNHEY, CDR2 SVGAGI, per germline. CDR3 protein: CASRNGGQGNYGYTF. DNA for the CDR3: TGTGCCAGCAGGAACGGGGGACAGGGAAACTATGGCTACACCTTC.

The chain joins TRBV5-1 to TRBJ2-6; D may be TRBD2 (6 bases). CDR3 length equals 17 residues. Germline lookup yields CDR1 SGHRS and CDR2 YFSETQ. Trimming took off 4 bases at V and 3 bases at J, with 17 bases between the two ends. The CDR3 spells CASSTGTGALGANVLTF. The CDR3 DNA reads TGCGCCAGCAGCACCGGGACTGGAGCGCTTGGGGCCAACGTCCTGACTTTC.

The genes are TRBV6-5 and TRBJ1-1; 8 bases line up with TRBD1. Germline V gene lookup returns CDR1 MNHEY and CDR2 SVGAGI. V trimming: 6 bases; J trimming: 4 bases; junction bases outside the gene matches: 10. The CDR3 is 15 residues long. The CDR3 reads CASRQSGQVGTEAFF. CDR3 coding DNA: TGTGCCAGCAGACAATCGGGACAGGTTGGCACTGAAGCTTTCTTT.

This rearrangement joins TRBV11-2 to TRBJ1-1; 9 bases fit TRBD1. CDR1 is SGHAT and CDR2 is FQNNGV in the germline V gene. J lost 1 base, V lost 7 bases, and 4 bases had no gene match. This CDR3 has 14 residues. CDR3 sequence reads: CASKTGGANTEAFF. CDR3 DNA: TGTGCCAGCAAAACAGGGGGCGCGAACACTGAAGCTTTCTTT.

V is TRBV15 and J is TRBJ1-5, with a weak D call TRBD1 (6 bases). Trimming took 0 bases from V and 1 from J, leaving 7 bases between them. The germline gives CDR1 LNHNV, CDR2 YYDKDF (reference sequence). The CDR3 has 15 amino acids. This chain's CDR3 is CATSRDGQSNQPQHF. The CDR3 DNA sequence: TGTGCCACCAGCAGAGATGGACAGAGCAATCAGCCCCAGCATTTT.

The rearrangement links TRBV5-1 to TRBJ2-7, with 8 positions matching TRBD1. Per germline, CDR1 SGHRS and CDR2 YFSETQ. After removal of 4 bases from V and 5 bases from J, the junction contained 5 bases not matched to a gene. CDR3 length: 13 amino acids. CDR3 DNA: TGCGCCAGCAGCGCGGACAGGGACCACGAGCAGTACTTC. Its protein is CASSADRDHEQYF.

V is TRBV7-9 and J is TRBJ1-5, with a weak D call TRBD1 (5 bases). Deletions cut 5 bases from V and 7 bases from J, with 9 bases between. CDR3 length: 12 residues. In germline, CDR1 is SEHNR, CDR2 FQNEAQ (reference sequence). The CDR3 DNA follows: TGTGCCAGCAGCCCGCGGGGGCAGCCCCAGCATTTT. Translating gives CASSPRGQPQHF. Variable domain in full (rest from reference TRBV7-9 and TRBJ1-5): DTGVSQNPRHKITKRGQNVTFRCDPISEHNRLYWYRQTLGQGPEFLTYFQNEAQLEKSRLLSDRFSAERPKGSFSTLEIQRTEQGDSAMYLCASSPRGQPQHFGDGTRLSIL.

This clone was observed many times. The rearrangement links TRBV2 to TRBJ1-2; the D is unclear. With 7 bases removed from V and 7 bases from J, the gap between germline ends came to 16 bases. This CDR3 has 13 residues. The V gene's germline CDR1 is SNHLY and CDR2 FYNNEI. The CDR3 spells CASTPEGLGGYTF. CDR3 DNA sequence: TGTGCCAGCACCCCGGAGGGCCTCGGTGGCTACACCTTC. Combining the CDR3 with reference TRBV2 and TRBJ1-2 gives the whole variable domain EPEVTQTPSHQVTQMGQEVILRCVPISNHLYFYWYRQILGQKVEFLVSFYNNEISEKSEIFDDQFSVERPDGSNFTLKIRSTKLEDSAMYFCASTPEGLGGYTFGSGTRLTVV.

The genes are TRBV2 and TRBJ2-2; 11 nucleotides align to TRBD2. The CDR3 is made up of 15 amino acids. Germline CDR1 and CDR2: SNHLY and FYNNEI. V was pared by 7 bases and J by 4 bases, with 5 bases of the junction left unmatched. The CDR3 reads CASKSLAGGTGELFF. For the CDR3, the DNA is TGTGCCAGCAAAAGTCTAGCGGGGGGCACCGGGGAGCTGTTTTTT.

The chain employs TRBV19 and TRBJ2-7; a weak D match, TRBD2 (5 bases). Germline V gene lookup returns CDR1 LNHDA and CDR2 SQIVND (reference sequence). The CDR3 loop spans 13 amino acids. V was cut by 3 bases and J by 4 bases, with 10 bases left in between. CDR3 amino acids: CASSIRGTYEQYF. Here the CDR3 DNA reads TGTGCCAGTAGTATTCGGGGAACTTACGAGCAGTACTTC.

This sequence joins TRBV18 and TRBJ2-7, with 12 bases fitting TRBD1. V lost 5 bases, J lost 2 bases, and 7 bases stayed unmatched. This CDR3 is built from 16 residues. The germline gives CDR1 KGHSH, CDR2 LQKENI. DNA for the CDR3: TGTGCCAGCTCAATAACCGGGACAGGGGGCACCTACGAGCAGTACTTC. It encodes CASSITGTGGTYEQYF.

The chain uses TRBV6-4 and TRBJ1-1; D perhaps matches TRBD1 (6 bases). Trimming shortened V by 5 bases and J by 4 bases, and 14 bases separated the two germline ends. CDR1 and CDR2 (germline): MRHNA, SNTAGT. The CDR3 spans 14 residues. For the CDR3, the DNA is TGTGCCAGCAGTAAGGACAGCGGGAGCACTGAAGCTTTCTTT. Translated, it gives CASSKDSGSTEAFF.

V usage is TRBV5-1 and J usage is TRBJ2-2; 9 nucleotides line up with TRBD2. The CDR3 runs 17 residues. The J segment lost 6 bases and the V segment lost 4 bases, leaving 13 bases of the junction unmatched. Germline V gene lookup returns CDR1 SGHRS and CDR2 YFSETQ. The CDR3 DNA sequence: TGCGCCAGCAGCCCTGGGACTAGCTGGGGCGGGGCCGGGGAGCTGTTTTTT. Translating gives CASSPGTSWGGAGELFF.

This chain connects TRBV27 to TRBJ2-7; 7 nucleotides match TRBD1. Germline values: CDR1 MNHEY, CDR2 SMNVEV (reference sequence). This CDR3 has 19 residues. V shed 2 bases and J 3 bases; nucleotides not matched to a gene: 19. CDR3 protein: CASSLGLSLRTGKYYEQYF. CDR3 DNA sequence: TGTGCCAGCAGTTTAGGTTTGTCCCTGAGGACAGGAAAATACTACGAGCAGTACTTC.

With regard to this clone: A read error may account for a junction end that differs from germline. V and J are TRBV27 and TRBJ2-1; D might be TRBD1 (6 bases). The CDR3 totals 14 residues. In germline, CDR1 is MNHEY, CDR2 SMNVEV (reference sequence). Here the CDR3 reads CASSLSTGSNERFF. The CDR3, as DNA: TGTGCCAGCAGTTTATCTACAGGGAGCAATGAGCGGTTCTTC.

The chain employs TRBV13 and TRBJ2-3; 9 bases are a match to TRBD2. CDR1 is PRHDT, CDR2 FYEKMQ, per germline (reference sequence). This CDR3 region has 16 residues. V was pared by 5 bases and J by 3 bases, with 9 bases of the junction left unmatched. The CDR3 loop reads CASSTERGARTDTQYF. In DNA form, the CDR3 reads TGTGCCAGCAGCACCGAGCGGGGGGCTCGAACAGATACGCAGTATTTT.

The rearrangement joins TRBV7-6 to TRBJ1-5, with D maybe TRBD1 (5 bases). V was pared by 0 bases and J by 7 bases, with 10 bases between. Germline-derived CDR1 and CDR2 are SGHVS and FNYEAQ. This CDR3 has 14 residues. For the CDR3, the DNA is TGTGCCAGCAGCTTAGCAGGGGAGGGACAGCCCCAGCATTTT. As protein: CASSLAGEGQPQHF.

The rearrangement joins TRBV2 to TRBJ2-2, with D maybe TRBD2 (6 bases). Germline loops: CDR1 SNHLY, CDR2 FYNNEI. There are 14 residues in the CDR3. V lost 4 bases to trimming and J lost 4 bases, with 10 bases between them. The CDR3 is CASSGGVATGELFF. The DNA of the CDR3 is TGTGCCAGCAGTGGCGGGGTGGCCACCGGGGAGCTGTTTTTT.